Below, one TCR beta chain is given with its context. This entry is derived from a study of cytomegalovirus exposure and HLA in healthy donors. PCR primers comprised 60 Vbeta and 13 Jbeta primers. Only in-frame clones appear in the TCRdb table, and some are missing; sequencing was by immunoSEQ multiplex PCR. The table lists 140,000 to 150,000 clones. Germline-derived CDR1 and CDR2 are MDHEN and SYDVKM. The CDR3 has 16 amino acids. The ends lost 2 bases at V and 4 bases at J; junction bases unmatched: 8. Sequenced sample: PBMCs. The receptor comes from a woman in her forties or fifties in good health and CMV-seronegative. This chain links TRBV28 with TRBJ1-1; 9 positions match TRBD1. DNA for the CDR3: TGTGCCAGCAGTTTACCCGGACAGGGGCGTATCACTGAAGCTTTCTTT. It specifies CASSLPGQGRITEAFF.